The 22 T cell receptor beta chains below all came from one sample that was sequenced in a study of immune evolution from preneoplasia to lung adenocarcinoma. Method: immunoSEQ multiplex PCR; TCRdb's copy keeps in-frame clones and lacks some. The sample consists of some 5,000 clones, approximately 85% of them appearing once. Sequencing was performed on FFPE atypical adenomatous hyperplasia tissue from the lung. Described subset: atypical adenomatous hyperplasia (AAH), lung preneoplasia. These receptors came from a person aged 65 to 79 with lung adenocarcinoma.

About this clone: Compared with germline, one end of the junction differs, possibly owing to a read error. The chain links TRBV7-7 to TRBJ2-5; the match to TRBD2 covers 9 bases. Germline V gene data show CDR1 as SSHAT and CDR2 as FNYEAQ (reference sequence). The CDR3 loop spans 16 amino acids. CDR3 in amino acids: CASSLGLSGRQETQYF. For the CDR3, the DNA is TGTGCTAGCAGCTTAGGTCTGAGCGGGAGGCAAGAGACCCAGTACTTC.

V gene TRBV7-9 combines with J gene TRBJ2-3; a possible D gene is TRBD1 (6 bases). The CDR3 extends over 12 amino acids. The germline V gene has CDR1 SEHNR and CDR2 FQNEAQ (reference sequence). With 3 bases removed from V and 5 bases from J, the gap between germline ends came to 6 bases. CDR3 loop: CASSFRGDTQYF. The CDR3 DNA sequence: TGTGCCAGCAGCTTCAGGGGAGATACGCAGTATTTT.

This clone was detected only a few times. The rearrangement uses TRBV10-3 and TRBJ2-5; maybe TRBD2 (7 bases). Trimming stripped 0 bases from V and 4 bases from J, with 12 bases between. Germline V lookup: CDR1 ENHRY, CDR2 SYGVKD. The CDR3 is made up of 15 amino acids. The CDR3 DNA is TGTGCCATCAGTGAGTCGGGAGGGGGAGGAGAGACCCAGTACTTC. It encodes CAISESGGGGETQYF.

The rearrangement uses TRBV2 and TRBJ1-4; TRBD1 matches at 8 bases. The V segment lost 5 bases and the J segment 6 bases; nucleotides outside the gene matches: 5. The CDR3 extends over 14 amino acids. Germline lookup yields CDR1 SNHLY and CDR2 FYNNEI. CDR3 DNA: TGTGCCAGCAGTTCGGACAGGGATGATGAAAAACTGTTTTTT. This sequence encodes CASSSDRDDEKLFF.

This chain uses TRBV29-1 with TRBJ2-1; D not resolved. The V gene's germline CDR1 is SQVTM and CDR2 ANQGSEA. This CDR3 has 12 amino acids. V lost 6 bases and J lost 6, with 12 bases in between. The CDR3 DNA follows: TGCAGCGTCCTGTCTCCTCCCAATGAGCAGTTCTTC. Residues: CSVLSPPNEQFF.

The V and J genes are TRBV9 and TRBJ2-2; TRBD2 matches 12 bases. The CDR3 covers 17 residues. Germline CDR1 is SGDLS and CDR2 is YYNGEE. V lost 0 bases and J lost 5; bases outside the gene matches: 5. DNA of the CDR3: TGTGCCAGCAGCGTAGAGACTAGCGGGAGAGGAACCGGGGAGCTGTTTTTT. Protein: CASSVETSGRGTGELFF.

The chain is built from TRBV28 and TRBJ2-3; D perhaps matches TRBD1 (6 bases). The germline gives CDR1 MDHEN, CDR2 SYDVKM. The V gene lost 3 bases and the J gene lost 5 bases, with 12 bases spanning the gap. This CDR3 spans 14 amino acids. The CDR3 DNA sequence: TGTGCCAGCAGTTTTGGGGGCTTGGGAGATACGCAGTATTTT. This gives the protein CASSFGGLGDTQYF.

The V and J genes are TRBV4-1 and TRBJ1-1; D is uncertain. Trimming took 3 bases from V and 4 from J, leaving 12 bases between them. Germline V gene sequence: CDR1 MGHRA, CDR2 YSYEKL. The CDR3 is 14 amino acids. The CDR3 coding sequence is TGCGCCAGCAGCCAGGAGGGAGGGATCACTGAAGCTTTCTTT. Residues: CASSQEGGITEAFF.

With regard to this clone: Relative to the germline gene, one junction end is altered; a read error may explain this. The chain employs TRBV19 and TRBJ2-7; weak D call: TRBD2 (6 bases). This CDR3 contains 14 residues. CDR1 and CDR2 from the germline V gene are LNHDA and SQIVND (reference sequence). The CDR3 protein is CTSSISAEGYEQYF. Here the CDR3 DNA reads TGTACCAGTAGTATAAGTGCGGAGGGCTACGAGCAGTACTTC.

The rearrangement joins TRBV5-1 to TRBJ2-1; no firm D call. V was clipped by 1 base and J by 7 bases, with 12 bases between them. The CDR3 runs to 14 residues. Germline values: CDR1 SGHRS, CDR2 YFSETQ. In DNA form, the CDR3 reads TGCGCCAGCAGCTTGTTTTTCTCAGTGAATGAGCAGTTCTTC. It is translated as CASSLFFSVNEQFF.

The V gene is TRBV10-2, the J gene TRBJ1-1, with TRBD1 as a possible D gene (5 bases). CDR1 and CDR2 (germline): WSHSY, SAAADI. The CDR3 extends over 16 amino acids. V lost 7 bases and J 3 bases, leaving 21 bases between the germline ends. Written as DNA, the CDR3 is TGCGCCAGCAAGGGAGGTCAGGGAGAAGGGGACACTGAAGCTTTCTTT. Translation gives CASKGGQGEGDTEAFF.

Here the CDR3 reads CASSLAGLEPQHF. The CDR3, as DNA: TGTGCCAGCAGTTTGGCAGGGTTGGAGCCCCAGCATTTT. The genes are TRBV28 and TRBJ1-5, with D possibly TRBD1 on 5 matching bases. CDR3 length equals 13 residues. The V end was cut by 3 bases, the J end by 8 bases, with 11 bases between. Germline assignment: CDR1 MDHEN and CDR2 SYDVKM.

The CDR3 nucleotides are TGTGCCAGCAGCCGAGATCCGGACCCGAAGGAGCTGTTTTTT. Translated: CASSRDPDPKELFF. The rearrangement joins TRBV27 to TRBJ2-2; D remains ambiguous. The CDR3 runs to 14 residues. Germline CDR1 reads MNHEY; CDR2 reads SMNVEV (reference sequence). The ends were cut back, 6 bases at V and 10 bases at J, with 18 bases in the middle.

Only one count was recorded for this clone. The chain's CDR3 is CASSHRDGWENIQYF. In DNA, the CDR3 is TGCGCCAGCAGCCACCGTGACGGTTGGGAAAACATTCAGTACTTC. This chain connects TRBV4-1 to TRBJ2-4; D ambiguous. V was trimmed by 3 bases and J by 5 bases, leaving 14 bases between them. The V gene's germline CDR1 is MGHRA and CDR2 YSYEKL. This CDR3 region has 15 residues.

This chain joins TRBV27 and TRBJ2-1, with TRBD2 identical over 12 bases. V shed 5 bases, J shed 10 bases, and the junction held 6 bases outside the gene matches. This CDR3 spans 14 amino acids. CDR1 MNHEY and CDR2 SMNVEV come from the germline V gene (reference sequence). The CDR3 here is CASSIGLAGWEQFF. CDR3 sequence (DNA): TGTGCCAGCAGTATCGGACTAGCGGGGTGGGAGCAGTTCTTC.

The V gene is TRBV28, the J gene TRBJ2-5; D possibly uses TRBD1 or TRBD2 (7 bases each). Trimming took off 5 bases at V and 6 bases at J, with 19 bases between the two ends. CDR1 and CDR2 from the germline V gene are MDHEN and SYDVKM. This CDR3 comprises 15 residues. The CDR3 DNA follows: TGTGCCAGCAGTCCCCTGGGAGGGGGCGGCAAGACCCAGTACTTC. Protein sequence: CASSPLGGGGKTQYF.

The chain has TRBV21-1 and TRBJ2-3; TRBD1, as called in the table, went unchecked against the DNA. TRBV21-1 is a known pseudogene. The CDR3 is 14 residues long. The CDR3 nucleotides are TGTGCCAGCAGCAACAGGGAACCCACAGATACGCAGTATTTT. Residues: CASSNREPTDTQYF.

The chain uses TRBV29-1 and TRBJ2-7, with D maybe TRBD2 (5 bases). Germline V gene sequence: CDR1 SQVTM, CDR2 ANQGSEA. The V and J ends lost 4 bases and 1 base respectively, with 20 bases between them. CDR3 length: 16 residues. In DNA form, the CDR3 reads TGCAGCGTTGGACTCGCGGACGGGATAGGTTCCTACGAGCAGTACTTC. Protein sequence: CSVGLADGIGSYEQYF.

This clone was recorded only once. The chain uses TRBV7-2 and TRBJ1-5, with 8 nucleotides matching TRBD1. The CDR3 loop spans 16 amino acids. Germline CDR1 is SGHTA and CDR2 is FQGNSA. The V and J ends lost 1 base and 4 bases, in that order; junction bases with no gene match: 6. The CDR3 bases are TGTGCCAGCAGCTTAGTTGGGACAGGTTCGAATCAGCCCCAGCATTTT. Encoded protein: CASSLVGTGSNQPQHF. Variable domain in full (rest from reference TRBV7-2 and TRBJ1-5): GAGVSQSPSNKVTEKGKDVELRCDPISGHTALYWYRQSLGQGLEFLIYFQGNSAPDKSGLPSDRFSAERTGGSVSTLTIQRTQQEDSAVYLCASSLVGTGSNQPQHFGDGTRLSIL.

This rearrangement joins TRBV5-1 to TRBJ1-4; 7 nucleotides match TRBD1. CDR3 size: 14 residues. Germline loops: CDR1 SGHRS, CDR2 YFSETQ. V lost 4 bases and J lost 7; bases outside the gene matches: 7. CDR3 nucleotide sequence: TGCGCCAGCAGCCTGGACAGGAGGAGTGAAAAACTGTTTTTT. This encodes CASSLDRRSEKLFF.

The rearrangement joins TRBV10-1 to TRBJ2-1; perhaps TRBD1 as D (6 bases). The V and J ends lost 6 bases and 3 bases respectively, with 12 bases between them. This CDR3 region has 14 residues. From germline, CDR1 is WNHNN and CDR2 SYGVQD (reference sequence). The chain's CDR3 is CASRADRNYNEQFF. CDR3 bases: TGCGCCAGCAGGGCCGACAGGAACTACAATGAGCAGTTCTTC.

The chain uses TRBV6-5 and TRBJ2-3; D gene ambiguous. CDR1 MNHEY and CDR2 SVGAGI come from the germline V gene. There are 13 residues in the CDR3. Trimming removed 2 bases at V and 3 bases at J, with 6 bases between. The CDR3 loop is CASSYRRTDTQYF. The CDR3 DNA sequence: TGTGCCAGCAGTTACAGGCGGACAGATACGCAGTATTTT.